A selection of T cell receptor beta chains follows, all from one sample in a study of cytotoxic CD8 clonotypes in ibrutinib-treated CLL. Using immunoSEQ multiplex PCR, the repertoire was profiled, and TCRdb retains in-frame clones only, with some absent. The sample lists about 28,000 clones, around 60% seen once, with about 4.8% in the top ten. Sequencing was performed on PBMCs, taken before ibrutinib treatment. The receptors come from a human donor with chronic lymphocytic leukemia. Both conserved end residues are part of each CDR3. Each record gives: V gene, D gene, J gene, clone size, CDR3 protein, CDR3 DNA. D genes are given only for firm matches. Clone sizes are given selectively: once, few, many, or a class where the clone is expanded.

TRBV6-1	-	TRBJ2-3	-	CASSEVPLTQYF	TGTGCCAGCAGTGAGGTCCCGCTTACGCAGTATTTT
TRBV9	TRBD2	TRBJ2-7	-	CASSYFSAAGVYEQYF	TGTGCCAGCAGCTACTTCAGCGCAGCGGGAGTATACGAGCAGTACTTC
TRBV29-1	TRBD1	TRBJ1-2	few	CSARDRGNYGYTF	TGCAGCGCTAGGGACAGGGGGAACTATGGCTACACCTTC
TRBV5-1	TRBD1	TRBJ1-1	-	CASSPRTGETEAFF	TGCGCCAGCAGCCCTCGGACAGGGGAAACTGAAGCTTTCTTT
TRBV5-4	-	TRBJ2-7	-	CASSLRGAAEGRSYEQYF	TGTGCCAGCAGCTTGAGAGGGGCAGCGGAGGGAAGGTCCTACGAGCAGTACTTC
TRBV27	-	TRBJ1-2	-	CASRGLGARGYGYTF	TGTGCCAGCAGAGGCCTCGGCGCACGGGGCTATGGCTACACCTTC
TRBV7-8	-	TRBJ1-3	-	CASSLARGHSGNTIYF	TGTGCCAGCAGCTTAGCGCGAGGACACTCTGGAAACACCATATATTTT
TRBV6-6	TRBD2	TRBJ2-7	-	CASSKRTSGTDEQYF	TGTGCCAGCAGCAAACGAACTAGCGGGACTGATGAGCAGTACTTC
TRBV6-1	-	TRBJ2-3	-	CASSDSSGVTDTQYF	TGTGCCAGCAGTGATTCCTCGGGGGTCACAGATACGCAGTATTTT
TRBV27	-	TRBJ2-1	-	CASSLGLNNEQFF	TGTGCCAGCAGTTTAGGGCTTAACAATGAGCAGTTCTTC